These 29 T cell receptor beta chains were sequenced from one sample in a study of radiation and T cells in renal cell carcinoma. Measured with immunoSEQ multiplex PCR; TCRdb has only the in-frame clones, and not every one. The sample contains about 77,000 clones, around 78% of which appear only once. Documented time point: blood 4 weeks post-SBRT, at nephrectomy. The treatment: 15 Gy SBRT to primary tumor, nephrectomy 4 weeks later. The input for sequencing was blood, taken from a patient whose treatment included radiotherapy and nephrectomy. The receptors come from an older woman with renal cell carcinoma.

V usage is TRBV6-1 and J usage is TRBJ2-1, with D unclear. The ends were cut back, 6 bases at V and 0 bases at J, with 12 bases in the middle. Germline V CDR1 and CDR2: MNHNS, SASEGT. The CDR3 consists of 15 residues. The CDR3 spells CASSLLFSSYNEQFF. The CDR3 DNA is TGTGCCAGCAGCCTTCTTTTTAGCTCCTACAATGAGCAGTTCTTC.

This clone has a single count. The chain combines TRBV11-2 with TRBJ1-1; D is uncertain. The CDR3 runs 11 residues. V was pared by 6 bases and J by 4 bases, with 6 bases between. Germline CDR1 reads SGHAT; CDR2 reads FQNNGV. The CDR3 protein is CASSQLTEAFF. The CDR3, as DNA: TGTGCCAGCAGTCAACTCACTGAAGCTTTCTTT. The complete variable domain, with remaining parts taken from reference TRBV11-2 and TRBJ1-1, reads EAGVAQSPRYKIIEKRQSVAFWCNPISGHATLYWYQQILGQGPKLLIQFQNNGVVDDSQLPKDRFSAERLKGVDSTLKIQPAKLEDSAVYLCASSQLTEAFFGQGTRLTVV.

The chain links TRBV27 to TRBJ1-5; D unresolved. Germline CDR1 and CDR2: MNHEY and SMNVEV (reference sequence). The V gene lost 3 bases and the J gene lost 7 bases, with 13 bases spanning the gap. This CDR3 has 14 amino acids. The CDR3 reads CASSFRGIGQPQHF. In nucleotides, the CDR3 is TGTGCCAGCAGTTTTCGGGGTATCGGGCAGCCCCAGCATTTT.

V is TRBV7-6 and J is TRBJ2-5; 8 bases are a match to TRBD1. The J call may be mistaken, given a closer DNA end match to TRBJ2-7. The CDR3 extends over 13 amino acids. CDR1 and CDR2 from the germline V gene are SGHVS and FNYEAQ. CDR3 residues: CASRRAGGREQYF. CDR3 coding DNA: TGTGCCAGCAGGCGGGCAGGGGGCCGCGAGCAGTACTTC.

The chain is built from TRBV9 and TRBJ1-2; 7 bases match TRBD1. With 3 bases clipped from V and 1 base from J, the junction kept 6 bases outside the gene matches. Per germline, CDR1 SGDLS and CDR2 YYNGEE. This CDR3 comprises 15 residues. CDR3 in DNA: TGTGCCAGCAGCGCCGGACAGGAGTATAACTATGGCTACACCTTC. Its translation is CASSAGQEYNYGYTF.

The CDR3 reads CASSGVPSADTQYF. CDR3 nucleotides: TGTGCCAGCAGTGGGGTTCCTAGCGCCGATACGCAGTATTTT. This rearrangement joins TRBV28 to TRBJ2-3; possibly TRBD2 for D (6 bases). Looked up from germline, CDR1 is MDHEN and CDR2 is SYDVKM. The CDR3 is made up of 14 amino acids. V lost 5 bases to trimming and J lost 6 bases, with 15 bases between them. Based on the CDR3 plus reference TRBV28 and TRBJ2-3, the full variable domain is DVKVTQSSRYLVKRTGEKVFLECVQDMDHENMFWYRQDPGLGLRLIYFSYDVKMKEKGDIPEGYSVSREKKERFSLILESASTNQTSMYLCASSGVPSADTQYFGPGTRLTVL.

There are a few counts of this clone. CDR3 residues: CASSEQRGQETQYF. Here the CDR3 DNA reads TGTGCCAGCAGTGAACAGCGGGGCCAAGAGACCCAGTACTTC. This chain joins TRBV2 and TRBJ2-5; 7 bases fit TRBD2. Germline V gives CDR1 SNHLY, CDR2 FYNNEI. CDR3 length: 14 residues. Losses at the gene ends were 2 bases for V and 1 base for J; bases not matched to a gene: 1.

The chain recombines TRBV10-1 with TRBJ1-2; 7 bases are a match to TRBD1. V shed 7 bases and J 0 bases; nucleotides not matched to a gene: 8. This CDR3 has 15 amino acids. Germline assignment: CDR1 WNHNN and CDR2 SYGVQD (reference sequence). The CDR3 region is CASKAPGQTNYGYTF. CDR3 bases: TGCGCCAGCAAGGCCCCGGGACAGACTAACTATGGCTACACCTTC.

V is TRBV29-1 and J is TRBJ2-3; TRBD2 matches at 8 bases. The CDR3 covers 12 residues. Germline loops: CDR1 SQVTM, CDR2 ANQGSEA. V lost 7 bases and J lost 5; bases outside the gene matches: 5. Written as DNA, the CDR3 is TGCAGCGCCGGGGGGGGTGAAGATACGCAGTATTTT. Its translation: CSAGGGEDTQYF.

The chain is built from TRBV18 and TRBJ1-1; D remains unclear. This CDR3 has 13 residues. V lost 2 bases, J lost 11 bases, and 15 bases lay in between. CDR1 and CDR2 (germline): KGHSH, LQKENI. CDR3 amino acids: CASSPEGGHGAFF. The CDR3 DNA follows: TGTGCCAGCTCACCAGAGGGAGGGCACGGTGCTTTCTTT.

The chain is built from TRBV7-2 and TRBJ2-1; 7 bases are shared with TRBD1. The ends lost 0 bases at V and 3 bases at J; junction bases unmatched: 2. The CDR3 sequence is 15 residues long. Germline lookup yields CDR1 SGHTA and CDR2 FQGNSA. DNA of the CDR3: TGTGCCAGCAGCTTAGCTCAGGGGGTCTACAATGAGCAGTTCTTC. Protein sequence: CASSLAQGVYNEQFF.

The chain links TRBV7-2 to TRBJ2-7, with D unclear. The CDR3 is made up of 15 amino acids. Trimming took 7 bases from V and 1 from J, leaving 17 bases between them. The germline gives CDR1 SGHTA, CDR2 FQGNSA. The CDR3 DNA reads TGTGCCAGCACCTTTAAGGCAGGTCCTTCCTACGAGCAGTACTTC. Translated: CASTFKAGPSYEQYF.

This chain uses TRBV5-1 with TRBJ2-7, with 9 nucleotides matching TRBD1. The CDR3 is 14 residues long. Germline trimming cut 3 bases from V and 3 bases from J; bases unmatched to any gene: 4. Germline V lookup: CDR1 SGHRS, CDR2 YFSETQ. The DNA for the CDR3 is TGCGCCAGCAGCTCCCCGGGACAGGGCTACGAGCAGTACTTC. This sequence encodes CASSSPGQGYEQYF.

The chain recombines TRBV6-6 with TRBJ2-7; D not certain. Germline values: CDR1 MNHNY, CDR2 SVGAGI (reference sequence). V was shortened by 8 bases and J by 3 bases, with 11 bases between the two germline ends. This CDR3 has 12 amino acids. The CDR3, as DNA: TGTGCCAGCCGGCCTGGAAGCTACGAGCAGTACTTC. It encodes CASRPGSYEQYF.

This chain joins TRBV27 and TRBJ1-6; 11 bases align to TRBD1. The CDR3 has 16 residues. CDR1 and CDR2 (germline): MNHEY, SMNVEV (reference sequence). The junction had 7 bases not matched to a gene; V was cut back by 3 bases and J by 9 bases. CDR3 loop: CASSLWTGGLISPLHF. CDR3 DNA: TGTGCCAGCAGTTTGTGGACAGGGGGCTTGATTTCACCCCTCCACTTT.

This clone was counted only a few times. The V call is TRBV19, the J call TRBJ1-1; 7 bases agree with TRBD1. This CDR3 contains 13 residues. Germline V gene lookup returns CDR1 LNHDA and CDR2 SQIVND (reference sequence). V lost 8 bases, J lost 1 base, and 4 bases stayed unmatched. CDR3 sequence reads: CASADRANTEAFF. DNA of the CDR3: TGTGCCAGTGCCGACAGGGCGAACACTGAAGCTTTCTTT.

The chain couples TRBV5-1 to TRBJ1-2; TRBD1 is a possible D gene (5 bases). Between the trimmed V and J ends, which lost 3 bases and 3 bases, there was a span of 15 bases. This CDR3 region has 15 residues. From germline, CDR1 is SGHRS and CDR2 YFSETQ. The CDR3 protein is CASSSDQGGDYGYTF. CDR3 DNA: TGCGCCAGCAGCTCCGATCAGGGTGGCGACTATGGCTACACCTTC.

This chain joins TRBV6-6 and TRBJ1-2; no clear D. Germline lookup yields CDR1 MNHNY and CDR2 SVGAGI (reference sequence). The CDR3 has 14 residues. Trimming removed 2 bases at V and 4 bases at J, with 11 bases between. CDR3 in amino acids: CASSYVKLSYGYTF. The CDR3 region has the DNA TGTGCCAGCAGTTACGTCAAACTCTCCTATGGCTACACCTTC.

The CDR3 DNA is TGCGCCAGCAGCCATGCCCGGGACAGGGCTAAATCTTTTGATTCACCCCTCCACTTT. It encodes CASSHARDRAKSFDSPLHF. The chain uses TRBV4-1 and TRBJ1-6, with TRBD1 matching over 9 bases. The CDR3 is 19 amino acids. V gave up 3 bases and J gave up 8 bases; unmatched junction bases: 17. The V gene's germline CDR1 is MGHRA and CDR2 YSYEKL.

The chain combines TRBV27 with TRBJ2-6, with D perhaps matching TRBD1 or TRBD2 (7 bases each). CDR1 and CDR2 (germline): MNHEY, SMNVEV (reference sequence). The CDR3 has 18 amino acids. V was pared by 7 bases and J by 1 base, with 20 bases between. As DNA, the CDR3 is TGTGCCAGCACTTCGAACAGGGGAGGGGCGTCTGGGGCCAACGTCCTGACTTTC. It yields the protein CASTSNRGGASGANVLTF.

The chain recombines TRBV2 with TRBJ1-5; D is unclear. Between the trimmed V and J ends, which lost 4 bases and 10 bases, there was a span of 11 bases. Germline assignment: CDR1 SNHLY and CDR2 FYNNEI. The length of the CDR3 is 12 residues. CDR3 sequence (DNA): TGTGCCAGCAGTGTTGGGGTAGAACCCCAGCATTTT. Encoded protein: CASSVGVEPQHF.

J is TRBJ2-2 and V is TRBV6-6, with 7 bases matching TRBD1. Germline V lookup: CDR1 MNHNY, CDR2 SVGAGI (reference sequence). V shed 2 bases and J 5 bases; nucleotides not matched to a gene: 8. CDR3 length: 16 residues. The CDR3 DNA reads as TGTGCCAGCAGTTACCAAGGGGGCGCATGGACCGGGGAGCTGTTTTTT. It codes for CASSYQGGAWTGELFF.

V and J are TRBV28 and TRBJ1-2; tentatively, D is TRBD1 (5 bases). There are 15 residues in the CDR3. Looked up from germline, CDR1 is MDHEN and CDR2 is SYDVKM. Trimming took off 4 bases at V and 5 bases at J, with 17 bases between the two ends. In DNA, the CDR3 is TGTGCCAGCAGTTCGGGGGAATCACGGAGGTATGGCTACACCTTC. Protein product: CASSSGESRRYGYTF.

The chain carries TRBV19 and TRBJ2-1, with D tentatively TRBD1 (5 bases). Trimming stripped 3 bases from V and 8 bases from J, with 14 bases between. Germline V gene data show CDR1 as LNHDA and CDR2 as SQIVND (reference sequence). This CDR3 is 14 amino acids long. The DNA for the CDR3 is TGTGCCAGTAGTATGACCGCCAGGGATGATGAGCAGTTCTTC. Amino acids: CASSMTARDDEQFF.

This chain connects TRBV27 to TRBJ2-7, with D uncertain. Germline V gives CDR1 MNHEY, CDR2 SMNVEV (reference sequence). The V end lost 0 bases, the J end lost 1 base, and 10 bases lay between the germline ends. This CDR3 comprises 15 residues. CDR3 region: CASSLSRALSYEQYF. In nucleotides, the CDR3 is TGTGCCAGCAGTTTATCCCGGGCCCTATCCTACGAGCAGTACTTC.

This clone was seen a few times. V gene TRBV19 combines with J gene TRBJ1-1; the D is unclear. V was shortened by 8 bases and J by 2 bases, with 9 bases between the two germline ends. This CDR3 comprises 12 residues. Per the germline V gene, CDR1 is LNHDA and CDR2 is SQIVND (reference sequence). This CDR3 reads CASGSINTEAFF. The CDR3 bases are TGTGCCAGTGGATCGATAAACACTGAAGCTTTCTTT.

The chain is built from TRBV5-4 and TRBJ1-6; D is possibly TRBD1 (5 bases). CDR1 SGHNT and CDR2 YYREEE come from the germline V gene (reference sequence). This CDR3 has 18 residues. Trimming left V 4 bases short and J 5 bases short, with 22 bases between. The CDR3 nucleotides are TGTGCCAGCAGCCTCCGACCTCGTATGGGGGTGAATAATTCACCCCTCCACTTT. This gives the protein CASSLRPRMGVNNSPLHF.

The chain combines TRBV7-9 with TRBJ2-2, with 7 bases matching TRBD1. Germline assignment: CDR1 SEHNR and CDR2 FQNEAQ (reference sequence). Losses at the gene ends were 10 bases for V and 1 base for J; bases not matched to a gene: 6. CDR3 length equals 14 residues. The CDR3 reads CAINRGLNTGELFF. CDR3 bases: TGTGCCATAAACAGGGGTTTGAACACCGGGGAGCTGTTTTTT.

The chain combines TRBV27 with TRBJ2-5; 14 bases map to TRBD2. CDR3 size: 19 residues. Germline CDR1 reads MNHEY; CDR2 reads SMNVEV (reference sequence). V trimming: 0 bases; J trimming: 5 bases; junction bases outside the gene matches: 11. CDR3 protein: CASSLSGATSGGVGETQYF. The DNA for the CDR3 is TGTGCCAGCAGTTTATCAGGGGCGACTAGCGGGGGGGTCGGTGAGACCCAGTACTTC.